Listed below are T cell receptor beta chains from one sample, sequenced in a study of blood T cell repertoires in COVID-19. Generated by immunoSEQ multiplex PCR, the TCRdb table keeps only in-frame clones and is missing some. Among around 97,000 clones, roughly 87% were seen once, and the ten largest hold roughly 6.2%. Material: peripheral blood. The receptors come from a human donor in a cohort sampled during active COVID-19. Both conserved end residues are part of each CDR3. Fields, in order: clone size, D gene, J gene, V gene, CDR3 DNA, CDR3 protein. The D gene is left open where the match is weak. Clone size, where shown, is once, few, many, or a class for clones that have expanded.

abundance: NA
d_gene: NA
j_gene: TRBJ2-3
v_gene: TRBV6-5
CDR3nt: TGTGCCAGCAGTTACTCGTCGTCGTATGGGCTAAATACGCAGTATTTT
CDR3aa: CASSYSSSYGLNTQYF

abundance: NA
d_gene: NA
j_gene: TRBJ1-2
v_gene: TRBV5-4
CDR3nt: TGTGCCAGCAGCGTTAACACAGGACGGCGCTACACCTTC
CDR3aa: CASSVNTGRRYTF

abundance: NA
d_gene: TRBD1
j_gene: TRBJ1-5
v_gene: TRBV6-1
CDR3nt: TGTGCCAGCAGTGAGGGCAGGGGGCTGGAACAGCCCCAGCATTTT
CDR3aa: CASSEGRGLEQPQHF

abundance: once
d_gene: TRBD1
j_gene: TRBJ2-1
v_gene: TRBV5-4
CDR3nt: TGTGCCAGCAGCTCGGGGGACAGGGGACCCCCTGATGAGCAGTTCTTC
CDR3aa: CASSSGDRGPPDEQFF

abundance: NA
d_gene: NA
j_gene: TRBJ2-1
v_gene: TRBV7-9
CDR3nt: TGTGCCAGCAGCTTTCGCTTACGGGGAGGACTCTCCTACAATGAGCAGTTCTTC
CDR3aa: CASSFRLRGGLSYNEQFF

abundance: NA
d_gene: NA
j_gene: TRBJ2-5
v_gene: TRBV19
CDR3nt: TGTGCCAGTAGTATAGTGGGAATCGCAGGGCTAGAGACCCAGTACTTC
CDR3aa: CASSIVGIAGLETQYF

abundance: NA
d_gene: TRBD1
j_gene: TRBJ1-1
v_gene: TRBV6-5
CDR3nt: TGTGCCAGCAGCGCGACAGGGGACACTGAAACTTTCTTT
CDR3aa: CASSATGDTETFF

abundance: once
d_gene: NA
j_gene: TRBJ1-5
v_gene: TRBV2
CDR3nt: TGTGCCAGCAATTGGTTAGGGAGGAACAATCAGCCCCAGCATTTT
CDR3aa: CASNWLGRNNQPQHF

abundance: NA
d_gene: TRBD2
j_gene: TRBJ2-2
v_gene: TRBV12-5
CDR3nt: TGTGCTAGTGGTTGGACTAGCGGGGGGGAGAACACCGGGGAGCTGTTTTTT
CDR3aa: CASGWTSGGENTGELFF

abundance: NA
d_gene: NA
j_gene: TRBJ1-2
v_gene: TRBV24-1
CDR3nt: TGTGCCACCAGTGATATTGCGGGGCTCTATGGCTACACCTTC
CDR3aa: CATSDIAGLYGYTF

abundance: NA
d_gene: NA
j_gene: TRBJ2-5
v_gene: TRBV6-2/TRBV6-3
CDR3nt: TGTGCCAGCAGTTACTCGGGGGGAGAAGAGACCCAGTACTTC
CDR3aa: CASSYSGGEETQYF

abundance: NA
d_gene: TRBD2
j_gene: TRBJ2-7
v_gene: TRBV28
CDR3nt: TGTGCCAGCAGTCGTGCCGGGACTAGGACCTACGAGCAGTACTTC
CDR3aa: CASSRAGTRTYEQYF